The clone carrying this T cell receptor beta chain was counted only a few times. This sample is drawn from a study of T cell changes during pregnancy in multiple sclerosis. The CDR3 extends over 15 amino acids. The V gene's germline CDR1 is LNHDA and CDR2 SQIVND (reference sequence). Trimming removed 3 bases at V and 0 bases at J, with 9 bases between. TCRdb's copy holds only in-frame clones and misses some; the assay was immunoSEQ multiplex PCR. The table records roughly 40,000 clones, 70% to 90% of them present only once. Sequenced material: CD4+ T cells from peripheral blood mononuclear cells, taken after pregnancy. The chain recombines TRBV19 with TRBJ1-5; no definite D call. This clonotype originated in a female donor with multiple sclerosis, enrolled in a pregnancy study. CDR3 sequence (DNA): TGTGCCAGTAGTATTCGACAAAATAGCAATCAGCCCCAGCATTTT. It specifies CASSIRQNSNQPQHF.